This entry concerns a single TCR beta chain. Its binding antigen is unknown. The record has no base qualities; no much larger clone is one base away. What this sample's treatment or condition label stands for: in vitro stimulation with specific CMV peptide epitopes to enrich CMV-specific T cells. Sequencing relied on an Illumina HiSeq 1500. The raw public reads went through TCRdb reprocessing: fastp at Q25, MiXCR clone calling, in-frame beta chains kept. Each record represents a unique CDR3 protein, reported with the most common genes and DNA among its rows. The sample has about 770,000 distinct CDR3 sequences on record, roughly 29% of them singletons. About 12% of the sample belongs to the ten largest clones. The CDR3 measures 18 amino acids from cysteine to phenylalanine. CDR3 DNA only is kept here, 54 bases in frame from base 1. V trim: 3 bases; J trim: 0 bases; unmatched bases: 5. As encoded in the germline V gene (reference sequence), CDR1 is SGHNT while CDR2 is YYREEE.

These data originate in a study of T cell repertoires in cytomegalovirus infection (dated by TCRdb to between 2019 and 2020). Notes on the research overall: The peptide stimulations were aimed at well-studied HLA-B-restricted epitopes as well as recently identified HLA-C-restricted CMV epitopes, whose presentation resists viral immunomodulation. Donor HLA type was relevant to the analysis, because carriage of CMV infection together with the matching HLA type was indicated by public TCR beta signatures. Results the study describes overall, beyond this receptor: The ex vivo response was dominated by HLA-C-restricted CMV-specific TCR beta clonotypes, which also provided the single most frequent clonotype in two of eight donors. Cumulative frequency of public TCR beta family members discriminated carriers of CMV infection plus the relevant HLA type in this cohort and an independent roughly 340-donor cohort.

The sample in question was cultured CD8+ T cells from PBMCs, obtained from culture after CMV antigen stimulation. The sequence came from a human donor in good health (CMV status not recorded). Some clones in this sample may be carry-over from other donors' samples. Recombination connected TRBV5-4 to TRBJ2-1; 14 bases in the middle match TRBD2. The sequenced DNA is TGTGCCAGCAGCTCGGGACTAGCGGGGGCCATCTCCTACAATGAGCAGTTCTTC. Protein translation: CASSSGLAGAISYNEQFF.